This note documents a single T cell receptor beta chain sequence. V lost 2 bases to trimming and J lost 4 bases, with 12 bases between them. This CDR3 has 14 amino acids. Germline CDR1 reads MNHEY; CDR2 reads SMNVEV (reference sequence). This sample was taken from a study of T cell responses to AZD1222 COVID-19 vaccine. Clones were read by immunoSEQ multiplex PCR, and TCRdb kept only the in-frame ones, dropping some. The sample has 99,000 or so clones, around nine tenths seen once. The chain carries TRBV27 and TRBJ2-7; the D gene could be TRBD1 or TRBD2 (6 bases each). This receptor was obtained from an adult who received the MenACWY meningococcal vaccine as a control. The input for sequencing was peripheral blood, taken 28 days after the second dose of the MenACWY control vaccine. The CDR3 region has the DNA TGTGCCAGCAGTTTAAAAGGGGGGCGGTACGAGCAGTACTTC. The encoded protein is CASSLKGGRYEQYF.